The clone carrying this TCR beta chain was counted at least ten times. Its target is not known. The cDNA had a unique molecular identifier and a template-switch universal primer site. TCRdb independently ran MiXCR on the 5' RACE reads; one entry per CDR3 protein. The sample gives fewer than 250,000 distinct CDR3 sequences, roughly 7% of which show up once; roughly 3.6% is in the top ten. The sample originates from a study of identical twins. Study results and caveats: Researchers caution that invariant MAIT and iNKT cells could partly confound zero-insertion analyses. Twins shared beta out-of-frame sequences in excess, but this excess was weaker. High-abundance cord blood beta clonotypes had fewer insertions; memory repertoires showed none.

The CDR3 has 16 amino acids. V lost 0 bases to trimming and J lost 7 bases, with 16 bases between them. The germline V gene has CDR1 SGHTA and CDR2 FQGNSA. The same sample was also used in a study of yellow fever vaccine responses in identical twins.

This TCR derives from a woman between 18 and 30 years old in good health. Sequenced sample: memory (CD45RO+) T cells sorted from blood. The chain links TRBV7-2 to TRBJ2-1; possibly TRBD1 or TRBD2 for D (5 bases each). In DNA form, the CDR3 reads TGTGCCAGCAGCTTAGCGCGAGGGGTCTTGGGGAATGAGCAGTTCTTC. It encodes CASSLARGVLGNEQFF.